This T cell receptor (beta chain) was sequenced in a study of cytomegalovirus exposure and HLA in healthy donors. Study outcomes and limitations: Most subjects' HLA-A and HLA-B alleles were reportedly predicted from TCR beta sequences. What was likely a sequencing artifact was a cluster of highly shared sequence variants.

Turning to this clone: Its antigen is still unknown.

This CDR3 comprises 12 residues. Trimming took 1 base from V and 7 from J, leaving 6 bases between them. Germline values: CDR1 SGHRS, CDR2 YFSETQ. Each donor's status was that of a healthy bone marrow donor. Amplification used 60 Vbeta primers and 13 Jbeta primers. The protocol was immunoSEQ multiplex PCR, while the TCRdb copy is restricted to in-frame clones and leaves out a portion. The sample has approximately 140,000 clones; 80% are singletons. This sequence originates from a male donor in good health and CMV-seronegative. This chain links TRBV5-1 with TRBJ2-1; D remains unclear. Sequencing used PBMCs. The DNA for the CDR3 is TGCGCCAGCAGCTTGCCCGGTAATGAGCAGTTCTTC. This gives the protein CASSLPGNEQFF.